A selection of T cell receptor beta chains follows, all from one sample in a study of response to subunit inactivated influenza vaccine. One entry per CDR3 protein results from TCRdb running MiXCR on the RT-PCR reads. Of about 700,000 distinct CDR3 sequences listed, 11% to 15% are singletons. This specimen was PBMCs from blood, taken 14 to 15 days before vaccination. These TCRs come from a man between 45 and 60 years old who received an inactivated influenza vaccine. CDR3s include the opening cysteine and the closing phenylalanine or tryptophan. D genes are given only for firm matches. Some rows have no size entry. The others give once, few or many, or a class for an expanded clone.

V gene	J gene	D gene	clone size	CDR3 DNA	CDR3 protein
TRBV11-2	TRBJ2-1	-	-	TGTGCCAGCAGCTTGTTGGGGGGGGCCAACAATGAGCAGTTCTTC	CASSLLGGANNEQFF
TRBV6-1	TRBJ2-5	-	few	TGTGCCAGCAGGGACACCGAAGAGACCCAGTACTTC	CASRDTEETQYF
TRBV7-2	TRBJ1-2	-	-	TGTGCCAGCAGCTCCCAAGTCCGGTTGGGAGGCTACACCTTC	CASSSQVRLGGYTF
TRBV12-3/TRBV12-4	TRBJ2-7	-	few	TGTGCCAGCAGTTTTTCAGTTTCCTACGAGCAGTACTTC	CASSFSVSYEQYF
TRBV5-1	TRBJ2-7	-	few	TGCGCCAGCAGCTCGCAACTCTCAGAGCAGTACTTC	CASSSQLSEQYF
TRBV3-1	TRBJ1-1	-	-	TGTGCCAGCAGCCAATTGGGAGTGGACACTGAAGCTTTCTTT	CASSQLGVDTEAFF
TRBV12-3/TRBV12-4	TRBJ2-2	-	many	TGTGCCAGCAGTTTAGCCCCACAAGGGGCCGGGGAGCTGTTTTTT	CASSLAPQGAGELFF
TRBV24-1	TRBJ2-2	-	few	TGTGCCACCAGTGATTTAGGCGACTTATCGAACACCGGGGAGCTGTTTTTT	CATSDLGDLSNTGELFF
TRBV10-2	TRBJ2-1	TRBD2	-	TGCGCCAGCAGTGTAAGCGGGGGGAGCACGGAGCAGTTCTTC	CASSVSGGSTEQFF
TRBV20-1	TRBJ1-5	-	-	TGCAGTGCTTTCCGGGACAGCAATCAGCCCCAGCATTTT	CSAFRDSNQPQHF
TRBV29-1	TRBJ2-3	-	many	TGCAGCGTGTTACAGGGTGGTTATACAGATACGCAGTATTTT	CSVLQGGYTDTQYF
TRBV28	TRBJ2-5	-	few	TGTGCCAGCAGTTCCGTTGGGGAAGGAGAGACCCAGTACTTC	CASSSVGEGETQYF
TRBV15	TRBJ2-7	-	few	TGTGCCACCAGCGAGTTGAGAACCAGTCTTTATGAGCAGTACTTC	CATSELRTSLYEQYF
TRBV24-1	TRBJ2-1	TRBD1	-	TGTGCCACCAGTGGCTTGACAGGGGTTTCCTACAATGAGCAGTTCTTC	CATSGLTGVSYNEQFF
TRBV5-1	TRBJ2-5	-	-	TGCGCCAGCAGCTTGTTGGGGTCCACAGAGACCCAGTACTTC	CASSLLGSTETQYF
TRBV29-1	TRBJ2-5	TRBD1	-	TGCAGCGTGAGAACAGGGGCGAAACACCAAGAGACCCAGTACTTC	CSVRTGAKHQETQYF
TRBV11-2	TRBJ2-7	-	-	TGTGCCAGCAGCTTACAAACAGGAACCGAGCAGTACTTC	CASSLQTGTEQYF
TRBV18	TRBJ1-1	-	few	TGTGCCAGCTCCCAAATTGACGAGACTGAAGCTTTCTTT	CASSQIDETEAFF
TRBV11-2	TRBJ2-5	TRBD1	-	TGTGCCAGCAGCAAGGGGACAGGGAGGGAGACCCAGTACTTC	CASSKGTGRETQYF
TRBV6-1	TRBJ2-7	-	-	TGTGCCAGCAGCCCGGGACTGTCGTACGTGCAGTACTTC	CASSPGLSYVQYF
TRBV12-3/TRBV12-4	TRBJ1-1	-	many	TGTGCCAGCAGTTTAGGAGGCTCGGGGGTTGGTGAAGCTTTCTTT	CASSLGGSGVGEAFF
TRBV27	TRBJ1-1	TRBD1	few	TGTGCCAGCAGTAGGCAGGACAGGGCGACAACTGAAGCTTTCTTT	CASSRQDRATTEAFF
TRBV5-1	TRBJ2-2	TRBD2	many	TGCGCCAGCAGCTTTCCGGGGGGAAGGTCGGAGGAGCTGTTTTTT	CASSFPGGRSEELFF
TRBV24-1	TRBJ2-2	-	few	TGTGCCACCAGTTGGACGGGGAGCACCGGGGAGCTGTTTTTT	CATSWTGSTGELFF
TRBV4-1	TRBJ1-2	-	few	TGCGCCAGCAGCCAAGTAACAAACAGCGCTTCGTATGGCTACACCTTC	CASSQVTNSASYGYTF
TRBV6-2/TRBV6-3	TRBJ1-1	-	-	TGTGCCAGCAGGTTCCCCCTGGGGGGGACTGAAGCTTTCTTT	CASRFPLGGTEAFF
TRBV20-1	TRBJ2-5	-	-	TGCAGTGCTAGAGGAGGCCGTACGAGCGTGGAGAATCAGTACTTC	CSARGGRTSVENQYF
TRBV19	TRBJ1-1	-	-	TGTGCCAGTAGTATAGGGGGAACGACTGAAGCTTTCTTT	CASSIGGTTEAFF
TRBV20-1	TRBJ2-1	-	-	TGCAGTGCTGAGATTAATGAGCAGTTCTTC	CSAEINEQFF
TRBV7-6	TRBJ2-1	TRBD2	many	TGTGCCAGCAGCTTTAGCGGGAGGGGTTTCGAACAGTTCTTC	CASSFSGRGFEQFF
TRBV20-1	TRBJ1-6	TRBD1	-	TGCAGTGCTAGAACAGGACAGGGGGAAGTTTCACCCCTCCACTTT	CSARTGQGEVSPLHF
TRBV12-3/TRBV12-4	TRBJ1-5	TRBD1	few	TGTGCCAGCAGTTTAAGGGGAGGGGGCGTCAGCAATCAGCCCCAGCATTTT	CASSLRGGGVSNQPQHF
TRBV9	TRBJ2-6	-	-	TGTGCCAGCAGCGTAGCTAGGTCGGGGTCGGGGGGGGCCAACGTCCTGACTTTC	CASSVARSGSGGANVLTF
TRBV28	TRBJ2-7	-	-	TGTGCCAGCGGTCAAGTATGGAGCGCGCGGTCTGTACACTACGAGCAGTACTTC	CASGQVWSARSVHYEQYF
TRBV30	TRBJ1-1	-	few	TGTGCCTGGAGTGTACAGTGGGGCACTGAAGCTTTCTTT	CAWSVQWGTEAFF
TRBV2	TRBJ2-7	TRBD1	-	TGTGCCAGCAGTGGGGGGACAGGCCTCCATGCCTACGAGCAGTACTTC	CASSGGTGLHAYEQYF
TRBV29-1	TRBJ2-1	-	-	TGCAGCGTTGAAGATTCGATCCAGTACAATGAGCAGTGCTTC	CSVEDSIQYNEQCF
TRBV21-1	TRBJ1-1	-	few	TGTGCCAGCAGCAAAAGGCGGGTCAGTGTCACTGAAGCTTTCTTT	CASSKRRVSVTEAFF
TRBV3-1	TRBJ2-1	-	many	TGTGCCAGCAGCACTGACAGAGACAATGAGCAGTTCTTC	CASSTDRDNEQFF
TRBV5-1	TRBJ2-1	-	many	TGCGCCAGCAGCTTGTCACAGGGACGGGATGAGCAGTTCTTC	CASSLSQGRDEQFF
TRBV14	TRBJ1-1	-	few	TGTGCCAGCAGCCAAGGCCCGGACCGATCGAACACTGAAGCTTTCTTT	CASSQGPDRSNTEAFF
TRBV11-2	TRBJ2-3	-	many	TGTGCCAGCAGCTATCATAGCACAGATACGCAGTATTTT	CASSYHSTDTQYF
TRBV7-9	TRBJ2-7	-	many	TGTGCCAGCGGAACAGGGACACTTTACGAGCAGTACTTC	CASGTGTLYEQYF
TRBV29-1	TRBJ2-7	TRBD1	many	TGCAGCGTTGACCCGACAGGGAGCCCCTACGAGCAGTACTTC	CSVDPTGSPYEQYF
TRBV6-5	TRBJ2-2	TRBD1	few	TGTGCCAGCACTAAAGGGGGCCGGGAGCTGTTTTTT	CASTKGGRELFF
TRBV28	TRBJ2-2	TRBD2	-	TGTGCCAGCACCCTAACTAGCGGGGGGGACGCGAACACCGGGGAGCTGTTTTTT	CASTLTSGGDANTGELFF